The clone carrying this TCR beta chain was observed many times. Its antigen is not identified. MiXCR, applied by TCRdb to the reads, yields one record per CDR3 protein. The profile shows around 190,000 distinct CDR3 sequences, about 15% of them singletons. This sample is part of a study of T cell repertoires in cytomegalovirus infection. Study-level information: Indicated by public TCR beta signatures were CMV infection and matching HLA type. Points from the study as a whole: There were carriers of CMV plus the relevant HLA, and cumulative public TCR beta family frequency identified them. Dominating the ex vivo response were HLA-C-restricted CMV-specific TCR beta clonotypes.

The CDR3 loop spans 15 amino acids. With 7 bases removed from V and 2 bases from J, the gap between germline ends came to 17 bases. Per germline, CDR1 ENHRY and CDR2 SYGVKD. The gene calls are TRBV10-3 and TRBJ1-2, with a weak D call TRBD1 (5 bases). The sequenced material came from PBMCs. This receptor was obtained from a human donor in good health (CMV status not recorded). Some clones in this sample may be carry-over from other donors' samples. The CDR3 DNA reads as TGTGCCATCACCTCCGGGGACGGTCGAAACTATGGCTACACCTTC. It is translated as CAITSGDGRNYGYTF.